These 20 T cell receptor beta chains were sequenced from one sample in a study of post-analysis software for immune sequencing data. No antigen has been assigned to these receptors. Study-level results: Higher frequency in patients than in controls was seen for roughly 5 TRBV segments, with TRBV5-6, TRBV5-1 and TRBV20-1 among them.

TCR beta cDNA libraries had unique molecular identifiers. Each CDR3 protein gets one entry after TCRdb re-called the PCR reads with MiXCR. The sample carries approximately 400,000 distinct CDR3 sequences, roughly 36% recorded once. Sequencing input: blood. These receptors were obtained from a girl aged 10-17 years with multiple sclerosis.

This clonotype was counted a few times. The CDR3 nucleotides read TGTGCCAGCAGTCTGTCACACTTACTAGCGGAAGAGACCCAGTACTTC. As protein: CASSLSHLLAEETQYF. This chain links TRBV28 with TRBJ2-5, with TRBD2 matching over 8 bases. The CDR3 extends over 16 amino acids. V lost 5 bases to trimming and J lost 3 bases; unmatched junction nucleotides: 11. Germline V gives CDR1 MDHEN, CDR2 SYDVKM.

The gene calls are TRBV3-1 and TRBJ2-5, with TRBD2 matching over 8 bases. This CDR3 comprises 13 residues. Germline lookup yields CDR1 LGHDT and CDR2 YNNKEL (reference sequence). The J segment lost 5 bases and the V segment lost 5 bases, leaving 4 bases of the junction unmatched. Written as DNA, the CDR3 is TGTGCCAGCAGCATGACTAGCGCTGAGACCCAGTACTTC. Translation: CASSMTSAETQYF.

Of note for this clonotype: The junction and the germline gene differ at one end; a read error may be behind it. The DNA of the CDR3 is TGCGCCAGCAGCCAGGTGTCAGGGGACTATGGCTGCACCTTC. Its translation: CASSQVSGDYGCTF. This chain uses TRBV4-3 with TRBJ1-2; weak D call: TRBD1 (6 bases). Germline CDR1 reads LGHNA; CDR2 reads YSLEER. The CDR3 contains 14 residues.

The chain has TRBV20-1 and TRBJ2-5; TRBD2 agrees at 12 bases. The CDR3 contains 14 residues. V dropped 0 bases and J dropped 11; count of bases not matched to a gene: 7. Per germline, CDR1 DFQATT and CDR2 SNEGSKA (reference sequence). The CDR3 region has the DNA TGCAGTGCTAGAGAGCTAGCGGGGGGGCTTGAGCAGTACTTC. It translates to CSARELAGGLEQYF.

This clonotype was recorded only once. This rearrangement joins TRBV9 to TRBJ2-7; D unclear. The CDR3 length is 14 residues. The V gene's germline CDR1 is SGDLS and CDR2 YYNGEE. V was trimmed by 0 bases and J by 0 bases, leaving 7 bases between them. DNA for the CDR3: TGTGCCAGCAGCGTAGGGGGTTTCTCCTACGAGCAGTACTTC. Its translation: CASSVGGFSYEQYF.

The chain carries TRBV5-1 and TRBJ2-7; 9 nucleotides align to TRBD1. From germline, CDR1 is SGHRS and CDR2 YFSETQ. The CDR3 extends over 14 amino acids. V lost 5 bases and J lost 3; bases outside the gene matches: 6. As DNA, the CDR3 is TGCGCCAGCAGGGATGGGACAGGGAACTACGAGCAGTACTTC. Amino acid sequence: CASRDGTGNYEQYF.

This clonotype was counted between two and nine times. This chain uses TRBV12-3 or TRBV12-4 with TRBJ2-1, with 7 positions matching TRBD2. The CDR3 extends over 14 amino acids. The V and J ends lost 6 bases and 4 bases, in that order; junction bases with no gene match: 6. CDR3 sequence (DNA): TGTGCCAGCAGGGATGTAGCGGGTTACAATGAGCAGTTCTTC. Translation gives CASRDVAGYNEQFF.

This clonotype appeared a few times. The chain combines TRBV11-2 with TRBJ2-5; 8 bases line up with TRBD2. The end of the DNA is better explained by TRBJ2-7, so the J call may be wrong. Per germline, CDR1 SGHAT and CDR2 FQNNGV. CDR3 size: 13 residues. The CDR3 protein is CASSSAGALEQYF. The CDR3 DNA sequence: TGTGCCAGCAGCTCAGCGGGGGCTCTCGAGCAGTACTTC.

This clonotype was detected a few times. The rearrangement links TRBV7-2 to TRBJ2-1, with D perhaps given as TRBD1 or TRBD2 (5 bases each). V gave up 0 bases and J gave up 8 bases, with 17 bases separating them. CDR3 length: 16 residues. The germline gives CDR1 SGHTA, CDR2 FQGNSA. CDR3 in amino acids: CASSLAGTGPTDEQFF. The CDR3 DNA sequence: TGTGCCAGCAGCTTAGCCGGGACCGGGCCCACGGATGAGCAGTTCTTC.

This clonotype was seen many times. This chain uses TRBV29-1 with TRBJ2-5; D remains unclear. V lost 6 bases and J 5 bases, leaving 19 bases between the germline ends. Germline assignment: CDR1 SQVTM and CDR2 ANQGSEA. The CDR3 runs to 14 residues. CDR3 in DNA: TGCAGCGTCCCTTCCTTAGGGCGGATGGAGACCCAGTACTTC. As protein: CSVPSLGRMETQYF.

This clonotype was seen a few times. The CDR3 is CASTAGGVSYNEQFF. The DNA of the CDR3 is TGTGCCAGCACAGCGGGGGGGGTCTCCTACAATGAGCAGTTCTTC. The chain uses TRBV6-1 and TRBJ2-1; 10 bases line up with TRBD2. The germline V gene encodes CDR1 MNHNS and CDR2 SASEGT. The trim removed 7 bases at V and 0 bases at J, leaving 3 bases unmatched. This CDR3 spans 15 amino acids.

A few counts support this clonotype. This chain joins TRBV10-3 and TRBJ2-3; 10 bases are a match to TRBD2. Unmatched junction bases numbered 7, after V lost 6 bases and J lost 1 base. The CDR3 length is 16 residues. Germline V gives CDR1 ENHRY, CDR2 SYGVKD. CDR3 bases: TGTGCCATCAGCCCCCATAGCGGGGGGCGCACAGATACGCAGTATTTT. Its translation is CAISPHSGGRTDTQYF.

CDR3 residues: CASSGGRQSNTEAFF. The CDR3 DNA reads as TGTGCCAGCAGCGGGGGAAGACAGTCTAACACTGAAGCTTTCTTT. This chain joins TRBV7-2 and TRBJ1-1; a weak D match, TRBD1 (5 bases). The CDR3 contains 15 residues. Germline V CDR1 and CDR2: SGHTA, FQGNSA. The V and J ends lost 5 bases and 2 bases respectively, with 15 bases between them.

The chain is built from TRBV7-2 and TRBJ1-2; no reliable D call. The CDR3 length is 16 residues. V dropped 1 base and J dropped 2 bases, with 14 bases sitting between them. CDR1 and CDR2 (germline): SGHTA, FQGNSA. The CDR3 sequence: CASSLGDIRINYGYTF. CDR3 DNA sequence: TGTGCCAGCAGCTTAGGAGACATAAGGATCAACTATGGCTACACCTTC. The full variable domain, completed using reference TRBV7-2 and TRBJ1-2, is GAGVSQSPSNKVTEKGKDVELRCDPISGHTALYWYRQSLGQGLEFLIYFQGNSAPDKSGLPSDRFSAERTGGSVSTLTIQRTQQEDSAVYLCASSLGDIRINYGYTFGSGTRLTVV.

There are a few counts of this clonotype. J is TRBJ2-5 and V is TRBV5-4, with unresolved D. Germline V gene sequence: CDR1 SGHNT, CDR2 YYREEE (reference sequence). V shed 7 bases and J shed 2 bases, with 12 bases lying between them. This CDR3 is 13 amino acids long. CDR3: CASGSRLQETQYF. Written as DNA, the CDR3 is TGTGCCAGCGGCTCCCGACTTCAAGAGACCCAGTACTTC.

The chain is built from TRBV5-6 and TRBJ1-5, with D possibly matching TRBD1 (6 bases). The CDR3 totals 14 residues. V dropped 5 bases and J dropped 4 bases, with 13 bases sitting between them. Germline loops: CDR1 SGHDT, CDR2 YYEEEE. CDR3 loop: CASSYQGRNQPQHF. For the CDR3, the DNA is TGTGCCAGCAGTTATCAGGGGAGAAATCAGCCCCAGCATTTT.

This clonotype was counted many times. This chain joins TRBV27 and TRBJ2-3; a possible D gene is TRBD2 (5 bases). Looked up from germline, CDR1 is MNHEY and CDR2 is SMNVEV (reference sequence). The CDR3 has 14 amino acids. V was clipped by 6 bases and J by 1 base, with 11 bases between them. The CDR3 region is CASSLGRGTDTQYF. The CDR3, as DNA: TGTGCCAGCAGCCTCGGGCGGGGCACAGATACGCAGTATTTT.

This clonotype has only a few counts. The chain is built from TRBV5-5 and TRBJ2-5; D might be TRBD1 or TRBD2, each matching 5 bases. The germline gives CDR1 SGHKS, CDR2 YYEKEE (reference sequence). This CDR3 has 18 residues. Between the trimmed V and J ends, which lost 0 bases and 4 bases, there was a span of 22 bases. Written as DNA, the CDR3 is TGTGCCAGCAGCTTGGCCCCTAAACGGGGCAGTCTAACAGAGACCCAGTACTTC. Translation: CASSLAPKRGSLTETQYF.

This clonotype was seen more than once but under ten times. The J gene is TRBJ1-2, the V gene TRBV5-6; weak D call: TRBD1 (5 bases). This CDR3 comprises 14 residues. Per the germline V gene, CDR1 is SGHDT and CDR2 is YYEEEE. V was clipped by 4 bases and J by 4 bases, with 14 bases between them. The CDR3 sequence is CASSRDWPGYGYTF. The DNA of the CDR3 is TGTGCCAGCAGCAGGGACTGGCCTGGCTATGGCTACACCTTC. Full variable domain (remainder filled in from reference TRBV5-6 and TRBJ1-2): DAGVTQSPTHLIKTRGQQVTLRCSPKSGHDTVSWYQQALGQGPQFIFQYYEEEERQRGNFPDRFSGHQFPNYSSELNVNALLLGDSALYLCASSRDWPGYGYTFGSGTRLTVV.

V is TRBV12-3 or TRBV12-4 and J is TRBJ1-1, with TRBD1 as a possible D gene (5 bases). Trimming cost V 4 bases and J 1 base, with 10 bases left between them. The CDR3 length is 14 residues. Here the CDR3 DNA reads TGTGCCAGCAGTTCGGGACGGTGGAACACTGAAGCTTTCTTT. Amino acid sequence: CASSSGRWNTEAFF.